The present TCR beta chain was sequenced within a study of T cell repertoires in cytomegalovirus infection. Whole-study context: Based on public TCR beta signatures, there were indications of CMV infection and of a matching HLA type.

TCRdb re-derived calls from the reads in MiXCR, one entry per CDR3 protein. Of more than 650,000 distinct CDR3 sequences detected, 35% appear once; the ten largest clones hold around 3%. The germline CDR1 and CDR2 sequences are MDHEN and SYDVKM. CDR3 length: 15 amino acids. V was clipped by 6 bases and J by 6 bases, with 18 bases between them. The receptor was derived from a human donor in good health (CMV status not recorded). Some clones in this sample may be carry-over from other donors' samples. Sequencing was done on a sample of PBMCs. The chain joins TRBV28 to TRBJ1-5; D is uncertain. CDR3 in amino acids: CASSSVHTPSQPQHF. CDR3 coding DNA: TGTGCCAGCAGCTCTGTGCACACCCCATCTCAGCCCCAGCATTTT.